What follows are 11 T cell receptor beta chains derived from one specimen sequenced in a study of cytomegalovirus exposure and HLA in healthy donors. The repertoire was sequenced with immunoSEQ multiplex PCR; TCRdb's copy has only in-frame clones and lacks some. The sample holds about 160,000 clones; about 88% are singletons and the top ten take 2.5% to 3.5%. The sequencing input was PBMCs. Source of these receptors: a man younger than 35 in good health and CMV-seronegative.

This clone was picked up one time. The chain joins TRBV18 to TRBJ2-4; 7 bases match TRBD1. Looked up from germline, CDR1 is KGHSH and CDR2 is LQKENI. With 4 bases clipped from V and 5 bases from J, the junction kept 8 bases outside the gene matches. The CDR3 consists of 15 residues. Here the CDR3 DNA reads TGTGCCAGCTCACGGCCCCAGGGGGTTGAAAACATTCAGTACTTC. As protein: CASSRPQGVENIQYF.

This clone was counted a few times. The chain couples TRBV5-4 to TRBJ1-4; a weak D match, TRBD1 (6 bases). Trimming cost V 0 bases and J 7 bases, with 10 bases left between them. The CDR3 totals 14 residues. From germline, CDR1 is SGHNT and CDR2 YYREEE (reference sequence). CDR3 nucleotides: TGTGCCAGCAGCTTGGACAGGGATAGTGAAAAACTGTTTTTT. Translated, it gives CASSLDRDSEKLFF.

The CDR3 sequence is CASSLSFYNEQFF. In DNA, the CDR3 is TGTGCCAGCAGTTTATCATTCTACAATGAGCAGTTCTTC. The chain links TRBV28 to TRBJ2-1; D uncertain. V was cut by 1 base and J by 3 bases, with 4 bases left in between. CDR3 length: 13 residues. Looked up from germline, CDR1 is MDHEN and CDR2 is SYDVKM.

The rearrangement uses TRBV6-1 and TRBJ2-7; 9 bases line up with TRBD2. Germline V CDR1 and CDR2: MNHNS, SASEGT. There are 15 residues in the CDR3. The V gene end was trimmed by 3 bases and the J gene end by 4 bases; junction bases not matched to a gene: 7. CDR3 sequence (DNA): TGTGCCAGCAGTGATTTAGCGGGGGCCGGTTACGAGCAGTACGTC. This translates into CASSDLAGAGYEQYV.

The CDR3 here is CASSRNGGREDYGYTF. The CDR3 nucleotides read TGCGCCAGCAGCCGAAACGGGGGGCGAGAGGACTATGGCTACACCTTC. The gene calls are TRBV4-1 and TRBJ1-2, with a possible D match to TRBD1 (6 bases). V was shortened by 4 bases and J by 3 bases, with 18 bases between the two germline ends. This CDR3 is 16 amino acids long. Germline values: CDR1 MGHRA, CDR2 YSYEKL.

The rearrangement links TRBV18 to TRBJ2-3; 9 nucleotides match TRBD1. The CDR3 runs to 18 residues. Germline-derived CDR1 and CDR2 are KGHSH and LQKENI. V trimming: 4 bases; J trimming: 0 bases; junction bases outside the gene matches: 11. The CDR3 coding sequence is TGTGCCAGCTCACTTTCTGCCGTAGGGACAGGGAGCACAGATACGCAGTATTTT. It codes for CASSLSAVGTGSTDTQYF.

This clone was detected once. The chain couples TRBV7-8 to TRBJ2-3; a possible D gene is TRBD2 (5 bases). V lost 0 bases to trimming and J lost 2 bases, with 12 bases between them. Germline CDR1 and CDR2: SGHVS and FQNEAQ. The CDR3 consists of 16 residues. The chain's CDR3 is CASSLANGINTDTQYF. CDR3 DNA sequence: TGTGCCAGCAGCTTAGCCAACGGGATAAACACAGATACGCAGTATTTT.

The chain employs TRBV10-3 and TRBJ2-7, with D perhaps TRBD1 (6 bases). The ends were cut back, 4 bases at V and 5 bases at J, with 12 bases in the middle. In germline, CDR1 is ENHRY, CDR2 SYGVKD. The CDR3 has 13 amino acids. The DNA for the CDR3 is TGTGCCATCAGTGGTCAGGGGCCAAACGAGCAGTACTTC. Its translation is CAISGQGPNEQYF.

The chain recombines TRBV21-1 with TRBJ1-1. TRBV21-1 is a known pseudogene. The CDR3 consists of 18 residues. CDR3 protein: CASRAERGTINLNTEAFF. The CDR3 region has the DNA TGTGCCAGCAGGGCCGAGCGCGGGACGATCAATCTGAACACTGAAGCTTTCTTT.

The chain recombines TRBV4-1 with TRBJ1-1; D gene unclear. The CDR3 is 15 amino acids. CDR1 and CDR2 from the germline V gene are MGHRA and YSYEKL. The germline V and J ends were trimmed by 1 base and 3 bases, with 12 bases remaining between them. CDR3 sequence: CASSQAPGSDTEAFF. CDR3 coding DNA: TGCGCCAGCAGCCAAGCTCCGGGTTCGGACACTGAAGCTTTCTTT.

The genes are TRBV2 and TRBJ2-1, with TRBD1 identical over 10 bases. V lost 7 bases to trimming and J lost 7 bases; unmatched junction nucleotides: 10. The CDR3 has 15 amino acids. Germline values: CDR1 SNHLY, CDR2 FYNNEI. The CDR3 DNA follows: TGTGCCAGCATTCTAAGACAGGGGGCAAGGAATGAGCAGTTCTTC. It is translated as CASILRQGARNEQFF.